This T cell receptor beta chain was recorded in a study of human T cells and chemical hapten exposure. Overall study: On roughly 2 cm by roughly 2 cm of upper inner arm skin, sensitization was performed with 2% DPC.

The CDR3 contains 13 residues. Looked up from germline, CDR1 is MNHEY and CDR2 is SVGAGI. V lost 4 bases and J 4 bases, leaving 8 bases between the germline ends. TCRdb re-derived calls from the RACE reads in MiXCR, one entry per CDR3 protein. This table has roughly 74,000 distinct CDR3 sequences, 32% appearing once. As for time point: patch test 1, 2 weeks after DPC sensitization. As to treatment: therapeutic diphenylcyclopropenone sensitization with weekly scalp DPC. Unfractionated whole blood yielded total RNA. Specimen: whole blood, collected in connection with sensitization to the hapten diphenylcyclopropenone (DPC). The sequence derives from a man in his forties with alopecia areata. Some clones in this sample may be carry-over from other donors' samples. This chain joins TRBV6-5 and TRBJ1-5; no clear D. CDR3 loop: CASSSGRNQPQHF. The CDR3 region has the DNA TGTGCCAGCAGTTCCGGACGGAATCAGCCCCAGCATTTT.